Listed here are 28 T cell receptor beta chains from one sample, sequenced in a study of cytomegalovirus exposure and HLA in healthy donors. The PCR made use of 60 Vbeta and 13 Jbeta primers. The assay was immunoSEQ multiplex PCR, and TCRdb's table has in-frame clones only and misses some. The repertoire holds about 210,000 clones, with 82% as singletons. The sequenced sample consisted of PBMCs. All receptors come from a man aged 35 to 55 in good health and CMV-seropositive.

The chain is built from TRBV25-1 and TRBJ1-5; D gene unclear. The CDR3 runs to 15 residues. V was trimmed by 1 base and J by 6 bases, leaving 13 bases between them. Germline V lookup: CDR1 MGHDK, CDR2 SYGVNS. The CDR3 spells CASSESSGFSQPQHF. CDR3 bases: TGTGCCAGCAGTGAATCTTCGGGATTTTCTCAGCCCCAGCATTTT. Drawing the rest from reference TRBV25-1 and TRBJ1-5, the complete variable domain is EADIYQTPRYLVIGTGKKITLECSQTMGHDKMYWYQQDPGMELHLIHYSYGVNSTEKGDLSSESTVSRIRTEHFPLTLESARPSHTSQYLCASSESSGFSQPQHFGDGTRLSIL.

This chain links TRBV4-1 with TRBJ2-7, with TRBD2 matching over 12 bases. CDR1 MGHRA and CDR2 YSYEKL come from the germline V gene. This CDR3 is built from 14 residues. The J segment lost 4 bases and the V segment lost 8 bases, leaving 6 bases of the junction unmatched. The CDR3 loop is CASDGLAGQYEQYF. DNA of the CDR3: TGCGCCAGCGATGGACTAGCGGGACAATACGAGCAGTACTTC.

This chain connects TRBV12-5 to TRBJ2-2; D not resolved. The CDR3 consists of 14 residues. The V end lost 0 bases, the J end lost 3 bases, and 5 bases lay between the germline ends. Germline V gives CDR1 LGHNT, CDR2 FRNRAP. CDR3 amino acids: CASGLVTDTGELFF. As DNA, the CDR3 is TGTGCTAGTGGTTTGGTAACAGACACCGGGGAGCTGTTTTTT. The entire variable domain, with the rest obtained from reference TRBV12-5 and TRBJ2-2, is as follows: DARVTQTPRHKVTEMGQEVTMRCQPILGHNTVFWYRQTMMQGLELLAYFRNRAPLDDSGMPKDRFSAEMPDATLATLKIQPSEPRDSAVYFCASGLVTDTGELFFGEGSRLTVL.

The V and J genes are TRBV27 and TRBJ2-7, with D perhaps TRBD2 (7 bases). CDR3 size: 16 residues. Per the germline V gene, CDR1 is MNHEY and CDR2 is SMNVEV (reference sequence). V was cut by 5 bases and J by 3 bases, with 20 bases left in between. The CDR3 DNA is TGTGCCAGCAGTCCGACCCTTGGGGGGGCCCTCTACGAGCAGTACGTC. It specifies CASSPTLGGALYEQYV.

The chain recombines TRBV25-1 with TRBJ1-1; D is unclear. CDR1 and CDR2 from the germline V gene are MGHDK and SYGVNS. This CDR3 comprises 14 residues. With 5 bases removed from V and 1 base from J, the gap between germline ends came to 11 bases. This CDR3 is CASSSTVSNTEAFF. CDR3 DNA sequence: TGTGCCAGCAGTAGCACAGTGTCGAACACTGAAGCTTTCTTT.

This clone was recorded a few times. The chain couples TRBV6-1 to TRBJ2-1; 10 positions agree with TRBD1. The CDR3 is 14 residues long. Per the germline V gene, CDR1 is MNHNS and CDR2 is SASEGT. V lost 8 bases and J lost 5; bases outside the gene matches: 6. CDR3 loop: CASVRDRGNNEQFF. The CDR3, as DNA: TGTGCCAGCGTCCGGGACAGGGGTAACAATGAGCAGTTCTTC.

This rearrangement joins TRBV5-6 to TRBJ2-1; 11 positions agree with TRBD2. J was trimmed by 9 bases and V by 4 bases; bases with no gene match: 6. The CDR3 is 14 residues long. Germline loops: CDR1 SGHDT, CDR2 YYEEEE. The CDR3 here is CASSHTSGRGEQFF. The CDR3 DNA reads as TGTGCCAGCAGCCATACTAGCGGGAGAGGTGAGCAGTTCTTC.

This clone was picked up one time. This chain joins TRBV6-4 and TRBJ2-1, with 11 bases fitting TRBD2. V gave up 5 bases and J gave up 4 bases; unmatched junction bases: 7. The CDR3 runs 16 residues. Germline CDR1 and CDR2: MRHNA and SNTAGT. This chain's CDR3 is CASSTLAGGGYNEQFF. The CDR3 DNA follows: TGTGCCAGCAGTACATTAGCGGGAGGGGGATACAATGAGCAGTTCTTC.

The gene calls are TRBV5-1 and TRBJ2-1; 10 bases line up with TRBD1. The CDR3 is 15 amino acids. Germline CDR1 is SGHRS and CDR2 is YFSETQ. The V and J ends lost 0 bases and 6 bases, in that order; junction bases with no gene match: 3. Here the CDR3 reads CASSLVGTGVNEQFF. The CDR3, as DNA: TGCGCCAGCAGCTTGGTCGGGACAGGGGTCAATGAGCAGTTCTTC.

The chain recombines TRBV15 with TRBJ1-3, with D perhaps matching TRBD1 (5 bases). Trimming took off 3 bases at V and 4 bases at J, with 13 bases between the two ends. The CDR3 totals 15 residues. Germline-derived CDR1 and CDR2 are LNHNV and YYDKDF (reference sequence). CDR3 loop: CATSRSGVLGNTIYF. Here the CDR3 DNA reads TGTGCCACCAGCAGGTCGGGGGTCCTCGGAAACACCATATATTTT.

The J gene is TRBJ2-1, the V gene TRBV5-1; TRBD2 is a possible D gene (5 bases). V was shortened by 3 bases and J by 10 bases, with 23 bases between the two germline ends. Germline CDR1 SGHRS, CDR2 YFSETQ. The CDR3 covers 16 residues. In nucleotides, the CDR3 is TGCGCCAGCAGCTCGGGATTTCAACGTCTTACGGGGGAGCAGTTCTTC. This encodes CASSSGFQRLTGEQFF.

The V call is TRBV27, the J call TRBJ2-1, with TRBD2 identical over 7 bases. V lost 0 bases, J lost 6 bases, and 14 bases stayed unmatched. The length of the CDR3 is 18 residues. CDR1 and CDR2 from the germline V gene are MNHEY and SMNVEV (reference sequence). Here the CDR3 DNA reads TGTGCCAGCAGTTTATCCGGGGGTGGGCTAGGGAGGGGCAATGAGCAGTTCTTC. Encoded protein: CASSLSGGGLGRGNEQFF.

The V and J genes are TRBV6-1 and TRBJ2-5, with D possibly TRBD1 on 5 matching bases. The last part of the DNA fits TRBJ2-7 better; the J call may be wrong. Germline assignment: CDR1 MNHNS and CDR2 SASEGT. The length of the CDR3 is 15 residues. CDR3 in amino acids: CASSDVRAQSYEQYF. As DNA, the CDR3 is TGTGCCAGCAGTGATGTCAGGGCCCAGTCCTACGAGCAGTACTTC.

The chain uses TRBV6-5 and TRBJ2-5; 8 nucleotides match TRBD1. Trimming removed 2 bases from V and 2 bases from J; junction bases left unmatched: 1. Germline V CDR1 and CDR2: MNHEY, SVGAGI. The CDR3 runs to 14 residues. This chain's CDR3 is CASSYGTGQETQYF. The DNA of the CDR3 is TGTGCCAGCAGTTACGGGACAGGACAAGAGACCCAGTACTTC.

The J gene is TRBJ2-1, the V gene TRBV7-9; 10 bases agree with TRBD2. The junction had 1 base not matched to a gene; V was cut back by 0 bases and J by 8 bases. Germline loops: CDR1 SEHNR, CDR2 FQNEAQ (reference sequence). The CDR3 runs 14 residues. The CDR3 coding sequence is TGTGCCAGCAGCTTAGCCCTAGCGGGAGATGAGCAGTTCTTC. This gives the protein CASSLALAGDEQFF.

J is TRBJ2-2 and V is TRBV7-2; 8 nucleotides match TRBD2. The CDR3 loop spans 17 amino acids. The germline gives CDR1 SGHTA, CDR2 FQGNSA. Trimming at V came to 2 bases and at J to 6 bases, leaving 11 bases not matched to a gene. CDR3 residues: CASSLKRGAGVPGELFF. CDR3 nucleotides: TGTGCCAGCAGCTTAAAAAGGGGAGCGGGAGTTCCCGGGGAGCTGTTTTTT.

This clone appeared once. This chain links TRBV6-6 with TRBJ2-2, with 13 bases identical to TRBD2. CDR3 length: 16 amino acids. Germline V CDR1 and CDR2: MNHNY, SVGAGI (reference sequence). With 5 bases clipped from V and 4 bases from J, the junction kept 4 bases outside the gene matches. The CDR3 coding sequence is TGTGCCAGCAGTCGCGGACTAGCGGGAGTCACCGGGGAGCTGTTTTTT. Translating it yields CASSRGLAGVTGELFF.

This clone was seen once. In nucleotides, the CDR3 is TGTGCCAGCAGCTCCGGGACTAGCTCCGTCAATGAGCAGTTCTTC. As protein: CASSSGTSSVNEQFF. The V gene is TRBV7-3, the J gene TRBJ2-1; 9 nucleotides line up with TRBD2. The CDR3 is 15 amino acids. Trimming removed 4 bases from V and 6 bases from J; junction bases left unmatched: 7. Germline values: CDR1 SGHTA, CDR2 FQGTGA.

The chain carries TRBV27 and TRBJ2-7; 12 nucleotides line up with TRBD2. This CDR3 has 15 residues. The junction had 5 bases not matched to a gene; V was cut back by 3 bases and J by 5 bases. Germline CDR1 reads MNHEY; CDR2 reads SMNVEV (reference sequence). Written as DNA, the CDR3 is TGTGCCAGCAGTTTGGGGACTAGCGGGTTTAACGAGCAGTACTTC. Translating gives CASSLGTSGFNEQYF.

This chain links TRBV28 with TRBJ2-1, with no clear D. Looked up from germline, CDR1 is MDHEN and CDR2 is SYDVKM. This CDR3 has 11 amino acids. V dropped 6 bases and J dropped 7 bases, with 7 bases sitting between them. CDR3 residues: CASRSLNEQFF. The CDR3 coding sequence is TGTGCCAGCAGAAGCTTGAATGAGCAGTTCTTC.

This clone was detected a few times. The chain is built from TRBV27 and TRBJ2-3; the match to TRBD2 covers 7 bases. There are 15 residues in the CDR3. The V segment lost 2 bases and the J segment 1 base; nucleotides outside the gene matches: 3. CDR1 is MNHEY, CDR2 SMNVEV, per germline (reference sequence). The chain's CDR3 is CASSLRGVGTDTQYF. The CDR3 region has the DNA TGTGCCAGCAGTTTACGGGGGGTAGGCACAGATACGCAGTATTTT.

CDR3 residues: CATSRGGANTGELFF. CDR3 coding DNA: TGTGCCACCAGCAGGGGAGGGGCGAACACCGGGGAGCTGTTTTTT. The chain joins TRBV15 to TRBJ2-2; 7 bases line up with TRBD2. In germline, CDR1 is LNHNV, CDR2 YYDKDF (reference sequence). The J segment lost 0 bases and the V segment lost 3 bases, leaving 1 base of the junction unmatched. There are 15 residues in the CDR3.

This clone was counted between two and nine times. CDR3 protein: CASSLIGQNYEQYV. CDR3 bases: TGTGCCAGCAGCTTAATAGGACAAAACTACGAGCAGTACGTC. The genes are TRBV7-9 and TRBJ2-7, with D maybe TRBD1 (5 bases). The CDR3 totals 14 residues. Deletions cut 2 bases from V and 3 bases from J, with 11 bases between. Germline V lookup: CDR1 SEHNR, CDR2 FQNEAQ (reference sequence).

The chain links TRBV10-1 to TRBJ2-7, with 9 positions matching TRBD1. V lost 2 bases and J lost 3; bases outside the gene matches: 2. CDR3 length: 14 residues. From germline, CDR1 is WNHNN and CDR2 SYGVQD (reference sequence). The CDR3 loop is CASSETGGLYEQYF. CDR3 DNA sequence: TGCGCCAGCAGTGAGACAGGGGGCCTCTACGAGCAGTACTTC.

This clone was seen only once. The gene calls are TRBV11-3 and TRBJ2-5; tentatively, D is TRBD2 (5 bases). From germline, CDR1 is SGHNT and CDR2 YENEEA. This CDR3 is built from 14 residues. V lost 1 base and J 2 bases, leaving 8 bases between the germline ends. This CDR3 reads CASSLGGPQETQYF. CDR3 DNA: TGTGCCAGCAGCTTAGGCGGGCCTCAAGAGACCCAGTACTTC.

The gene calls are TRBV27 and TRBJ1-1; 8 nucleotides match TRBD1. This CDR3 has 16 residues. Germline values: CDR1 MNHEY, CDR2 SMNVEV (reference sequence). J was trimmed by 1 base and V by 6 bases; bases with no gene match: 10. The CDR3 DNA reads as TGTGCCAGCAGCCCCGGACAGGGCCGGAGGAACACTGAAGCTTTCTTT. Amino acid sequence: CASSPGQGRRNTEAFF.

This clone has only one observation. The chain uses TRBV5-1 and TRBJ1-4; 11 bases fit TRBD1. CDR1 and CDR2 (germline): SGHRS, YFSETQ. Trimming at V came to 2 bases and at J to 8 bases, leaving 8 bases not matched to a gene. The CDR3 totals 16 residues. CDR3 loop: CASSFSRDRGGEKLFF. DNA of the CDR3: TGCGCCAGCAGCTTCTCCCGGGACAGGGGGGGAGAAAAACTGTTTTTT.

The chain recombines TRBV11-3 with TRBJ2-7, with 8 bases fitting TRBD1. The V segment lost 3 bases and the J segment 1 base; nucleotides outside the gene matches: 5. Germline CDR1 SGHNT, CDR2 YENEEA. The CDR3 length is 15 residues. CDR3 nucleotide sequence: TGTGCCAGCAGCTTTGGACAGGGTGGGTCCTACGAGCAGTACGTC. Protein product: CASSFGQGGSYEQYV.